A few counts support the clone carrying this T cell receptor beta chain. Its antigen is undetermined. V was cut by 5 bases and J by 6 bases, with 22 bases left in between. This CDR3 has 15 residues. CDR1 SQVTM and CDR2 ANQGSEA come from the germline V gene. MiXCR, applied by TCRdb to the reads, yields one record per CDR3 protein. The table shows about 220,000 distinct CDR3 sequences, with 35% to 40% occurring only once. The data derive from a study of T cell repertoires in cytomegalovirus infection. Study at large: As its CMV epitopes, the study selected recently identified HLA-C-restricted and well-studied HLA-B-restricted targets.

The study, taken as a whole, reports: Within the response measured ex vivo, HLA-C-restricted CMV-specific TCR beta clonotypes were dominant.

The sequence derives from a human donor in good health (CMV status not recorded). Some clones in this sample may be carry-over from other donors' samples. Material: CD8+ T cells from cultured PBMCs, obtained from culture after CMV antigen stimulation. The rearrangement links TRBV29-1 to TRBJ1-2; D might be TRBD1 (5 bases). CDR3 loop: CSVIRSAASRDGYTF. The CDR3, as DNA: TGCAGCGTTATTCGGTCAGCCGCATCCAGGGATGGCTACACCTTC. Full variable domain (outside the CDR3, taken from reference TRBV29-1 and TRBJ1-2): SAVISQKPSRDICQRGTSLTIQCQVDSQVTMMFWYRQQPGQSLTLIATANQGSEATYESGFVIDKFPISRPNLTFSTLTVSNMSPEDSSIYLCSVIRSAASRDGYTFGSGTRLTVV.